This TCR beta chain originates from a study of beta chain features in type 1 diabetes. This clone came up a few times. Investigators reverse transcribed all isolated RNA, so they sequenced expressed TCRB transcripts. TCRdb keeps only in-frame clones here, not all; method: immunoSEQ multiplex PCR. Among around 340,000 clones, 6.5% to 10% were seen once, and the ten largest hold less than 0.45%. The V end was cut by 0 bases, the J end by 3 bases, with 7 bases between. CDR1 is LGHNA, CDR2 YSLEER, per germline. This CDR3 region has 14 residues. This sequence was found in a woman aged 18 to 35 in good health. The rearrangement links TRBV4-3 to TRBJ2-3; D remains ambiguous. Sequenced input: central memory CD4+ T cells from blood. CDR3 bases: TGCGCCAGCAGCCAAGATTACTTAACAGATACGCAGTATTTT. It encodes CASSQDYLTDTQYF.